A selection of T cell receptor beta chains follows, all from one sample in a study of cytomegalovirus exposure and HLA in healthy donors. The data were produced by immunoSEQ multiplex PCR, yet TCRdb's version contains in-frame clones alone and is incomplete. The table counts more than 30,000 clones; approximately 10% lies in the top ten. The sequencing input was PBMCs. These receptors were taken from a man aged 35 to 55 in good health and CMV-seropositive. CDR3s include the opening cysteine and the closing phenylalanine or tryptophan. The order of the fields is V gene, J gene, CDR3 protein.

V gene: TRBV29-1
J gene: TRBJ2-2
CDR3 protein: CSFSRGGTGELFF

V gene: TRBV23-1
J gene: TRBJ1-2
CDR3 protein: CASTRQGADYGYTF

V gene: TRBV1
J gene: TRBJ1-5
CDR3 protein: CTSSKNTGDYSNQPQHF

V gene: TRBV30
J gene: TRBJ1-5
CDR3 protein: CAWSGGRGRHQPQHF

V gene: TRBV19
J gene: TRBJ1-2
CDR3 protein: CASSITAYGYTF

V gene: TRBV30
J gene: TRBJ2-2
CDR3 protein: CAWSGGGHTGELFF

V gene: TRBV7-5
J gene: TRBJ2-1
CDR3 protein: CASSSTEAHEQFF

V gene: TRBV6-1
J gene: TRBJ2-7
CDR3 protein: CASSEAAEQYF

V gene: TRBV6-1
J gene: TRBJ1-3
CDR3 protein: CASSDPGQLRNTIYF

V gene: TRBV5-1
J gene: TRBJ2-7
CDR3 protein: CASSLVMGLAGGSVYEQYF

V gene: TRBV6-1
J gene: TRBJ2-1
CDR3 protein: CASSESGQGLPYNEQFF

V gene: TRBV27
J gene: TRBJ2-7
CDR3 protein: CASSPEREGFYEQYF

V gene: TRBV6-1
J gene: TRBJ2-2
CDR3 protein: CASGLAGSTGELFF

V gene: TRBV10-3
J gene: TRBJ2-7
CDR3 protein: CAISTRSYEQYF

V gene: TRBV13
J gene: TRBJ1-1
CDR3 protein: CASSLADREAFF

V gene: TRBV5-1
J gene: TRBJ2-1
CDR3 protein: CASSPSGGSSYNEQFF

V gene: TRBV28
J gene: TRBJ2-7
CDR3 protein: CASRQRQGAYEQYF

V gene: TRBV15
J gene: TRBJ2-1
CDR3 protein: CATSRDLTSGSYEQFF

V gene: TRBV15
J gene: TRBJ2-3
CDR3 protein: CATSRGPITSTDTQYF

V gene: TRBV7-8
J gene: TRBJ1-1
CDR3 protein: CASRSRDRINTEAFF

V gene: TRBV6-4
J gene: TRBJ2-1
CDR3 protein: CASSPGLAGYNEQFF

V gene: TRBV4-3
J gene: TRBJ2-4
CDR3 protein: CASSSSTGYSTKNILYF

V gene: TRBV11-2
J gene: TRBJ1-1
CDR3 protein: CASRINEVTEAFF

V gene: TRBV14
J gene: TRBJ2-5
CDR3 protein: CASSRRGEETQYF

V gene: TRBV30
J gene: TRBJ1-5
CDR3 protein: CAWSAPGRGFNQPQHF

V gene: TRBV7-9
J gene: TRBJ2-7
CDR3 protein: CASSLAAGARSYEQYF

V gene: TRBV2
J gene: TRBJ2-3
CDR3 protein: CASSREDTQYF

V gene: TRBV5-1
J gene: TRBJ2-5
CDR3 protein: CASSPTREGETQYF

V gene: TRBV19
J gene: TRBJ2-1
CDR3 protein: CASSVFGQASSYNEQFF

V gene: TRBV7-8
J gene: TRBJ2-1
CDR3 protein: CASSLGARDEQFF

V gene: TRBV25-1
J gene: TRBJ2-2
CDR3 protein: CASTPRTGGPNTGELFF

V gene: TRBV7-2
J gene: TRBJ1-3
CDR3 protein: CASRRGLSGNTIYF

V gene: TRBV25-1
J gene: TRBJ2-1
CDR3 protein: CASSEYGVNEQFF

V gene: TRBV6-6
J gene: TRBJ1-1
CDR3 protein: CASIEAHEAFF

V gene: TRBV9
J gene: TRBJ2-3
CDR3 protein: CASSVDSITDTQYF

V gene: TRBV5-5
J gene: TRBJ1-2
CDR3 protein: CASSVDSNYGYTF

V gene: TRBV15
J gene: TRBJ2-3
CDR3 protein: CATSGGEDTQYF

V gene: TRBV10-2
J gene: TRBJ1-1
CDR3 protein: CASSLQKNTEAFF

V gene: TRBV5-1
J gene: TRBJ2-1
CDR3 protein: CASSLLAGVNNEQFF

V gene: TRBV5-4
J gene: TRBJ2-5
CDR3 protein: CASSRRGGGAETQYF

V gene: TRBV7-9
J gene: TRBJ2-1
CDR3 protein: CASSFIEGHEQFF

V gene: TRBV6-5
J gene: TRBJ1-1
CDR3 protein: CASRPGQGDTEAFF